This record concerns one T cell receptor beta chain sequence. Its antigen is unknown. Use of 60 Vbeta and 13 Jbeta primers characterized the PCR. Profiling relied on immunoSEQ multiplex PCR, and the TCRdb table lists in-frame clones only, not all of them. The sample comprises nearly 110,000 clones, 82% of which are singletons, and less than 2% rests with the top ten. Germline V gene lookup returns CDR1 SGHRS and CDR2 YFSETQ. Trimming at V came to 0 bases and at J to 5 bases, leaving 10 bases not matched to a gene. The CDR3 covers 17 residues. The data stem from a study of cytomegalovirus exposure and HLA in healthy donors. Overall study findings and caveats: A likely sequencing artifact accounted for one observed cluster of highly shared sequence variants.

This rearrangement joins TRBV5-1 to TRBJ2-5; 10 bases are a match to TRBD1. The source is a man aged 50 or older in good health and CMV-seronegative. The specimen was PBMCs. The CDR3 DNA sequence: TGCGCCAGCAGCTTGGAACGGACAGGGGGAATTGATGAGACCCAGTACTTC. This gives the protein CASSLERTGGIDETQYF.